This T cell receptor beta chain stems from a study of T cells in Graves' hyperthyroidism and ophthalmopathy. Background on the study: Upon initial diagnosis and before any treatment, peripheral blood was collected.

To note about this clonotype: Its antigen remains unidentified.

Study outcomes and limitations: Separation of ophthalmopathy from stable hyperthyroidism was achieved by a 13 V-J model.

Thyroid ultrasound and orbital computed tomography, with clinical symptoms and serum thyroxine and TRAb, informed diagnoses. About 10 ml of fresh peripheral blood supplied the PBMCs. This CDR3 contains 16 residues. Germline CDR1 is ENHRY and CDR2 is SYGVKD. The V gene end was trimmed by 11 bases and the J gene end by 0 bases; junction bases not matched to a gene: 9. It was RNA transcripts that yielded the amplified TCR beta CDR3 regions. First-round RT-PCR with HTBI primers amplified the TCR CDR3 region. One entry per CDR3 protein results from TCRdb running MiXCR on the multiplex PCR reads. The table lists around 440,000 distinct CDR3 sequences, 15% to 18% of them singletons.

V usage is TRBV10-3 and J usage is TRBJ2-3, with 12 bases fitting TRBD2. The receptor was derived from a woman aged 18-29 years with Graves' hyperthyroidism. Sequencing used blood. DNA for the CDR3: TGTGCCGCTGCCCGAGGGACTAGCGGGAGCACAGATACGCAGTATTTT. Its translation: CAAARGTSGSTDTQYF.